This TCR beta chain was identified during a study of Ad26.COV2.S vaccination and SARS-CoV-2 variants. Study as a whole: Participant was drawn from the COV1001 Ad26.COV2.S trial arm.

Only in-frame clones appear in the TCRdb table, and some are missing; sequencing was by immunoSEQ multiplex PCR. This table has 290,000 or so clones, more than 75% appearing once. As regards this clone: Within the sample, other DNA sequences also encode this same CDR3.

The germline CDR1 and CDR2 sequences are KGHSH and LQKENI. The V and J ends lost 3 bases and 1 base respectively, with 6 bases between them. The CDR3 runs to 13 residues. Treatment in this sample: around 19 received Ad26.COV2.S at low or high dose, single or two shots; about five received placebo; per-sample allocation not given. At day 63 after the first vaccine or placebo injection, samples were drawn. This TCR came from a person aged 18-65 years who received the Ad26.COV2.S COVID-19 vaccine or a placebo. The V gene is TRBV18, the J gene TRBJ2-5; D tentatively reads TRBD1 or TRBD2 (5 bases each). The starting material was peripheral blood, obtained in a trial of Ad26.COV2.S vaccine versus placebo. The CDR3, as DNA: TGTGCCAGCTCACCGGGGACCCAAGAGACCCAGTACTTC. Its translation: CASSPGTQETQYF.